Sequencing of this TCR beta chain was carried out in a study of identical twins. Study findings and constraints: Twins shared out-of-frame alpha sequences with excess low generation probability. Monozygotic twin pairs showed more out-of-frame TCR alpha sharing than models estimated. Excess sharing by twins proved weaker in beta out-of-frame sequences.

Healthy Caucasians supplied all donations. As to this clonotype: Its antigen is not known.

The V end lost 2 bases, the J end lost 3 bases, and 11 bases lay between the germline ends. CDR1 is SGHTA and CDR2 is FQGNSA in the germline V gene. The CDR3 has 15 amino acids. TCRdb reanalysed the 5' RACE reads using MiXCR and keeps one entry per CDR3 protein. The sample comprises around 490,000 distinct CDR3 sequences, more than 20% of which are singletons, and 0.45% to 0.5% rests with the top ten. This sample was also put to use in a study of yellow fever vaccine responses in identical twins.

The sample comprised CD4+ T cells sorted from blood. The origin of this receptor is a woman younger than 30 in good health. The rearrangement joins TRBV7-2 to TRBJ1-5, with a tentative D call TRBD1 (5 bases). CDR3 amino acids: CASSLSGPFNQPQHF. DNA for the CDR3: TGTGCCAGCAGCTTATCAGGGCCATTCAATCAGCCCCAGCATTTT. Based on the CDR3 plus reference TRBV7-2 and TRBJ1-5, the full variable domain is GAGVSQSPSNKVTEKGKDVELRCDPISGHTALYWYRQSLGQGLEFLIYFQGNSAPDKSGLPSDRFSAERTGGSVSTLTIQRTQQEDSAVYLCASSLSGPFNQPQHFGDGTRLSIL.